The text below deals with one T cell receptor beta chain. Its matching antigen is unknown. The data belong to a study of cytomegalovirus exposure and HLA in healthy donors. General study results and limits: Follow-up analysis seemed to connect common viral pathogens with several of the most significant clusters identified. The study labeled approximately 150 TCR beta chains cytomegalovirus-associated. Association of a missense DCLRE1C variant with TCR beta V- and J-gene trimming was reported in a later analysis.

With 60 Vbeta and 13 Jbeta primers, the PCR was carried out. Sequencing was performed with immunoSEQ multiplex PCR; in TCRdb, only in-frame clones are kept and a portion is missing. The table lists fewer than 200,000 clones, 87% of them singletons. Germline V lookup: CDR1 MNHEY, CDR2 SMNVEV (reference sequence). The length of the CDR3 is 17 residues. The ends lost 2 bases at V and 5 bases at J; junction bases unmatched: 6. This clonotype was sampled from a girl under three years old in good health and CMV-seronegative. This chain joins TRBV27 and TRBJ2-2; 12 positions match TRBD2. The sample comprised PBMCs. The CDR3 coding sequence is TGTGCCAGCAGTTTACCTAGCGGGGGGGCTCGGACCGGGGAGCTGTTTTTT. Amino acids: CASSLPSGGARTGELFF.